This T cell receptor beta chain was recovered during a study of breast tumors, draining lymph nodes, adjacent tissues. General study points: Findings are consistent with lymph node origin and intratumoral expansion of most tumor T cells. Tumor repertoires ranked between lymph nodes and nontumor tissue in diversity, with V and J gene preferences. The lymph node origin of tumor T cells was framed as consistent with a hypothesis, not demonstrated.

TCRdb re-called the multiplex PCR reads with MiXCR, one entry per CDR3 protein. The sample has 200,000 to 300,000 distinct CDR3 sequences, under 35% seen once. This CDR3 spans 16 amino acids. In germline, CDR1 is DFQATT, CDR2 SNEGSKA (reference sequence). The V end lost 0 bases, the J end lost 3 bases, and 18 bases lay between the germline ends. Breast cancer patients provided tissue from their axillary draining lymph nodes. This clonotype showed up many times. Its target is unknown. The chain employs TRBV20-1 and TRBJ2-7; maybe TRBD2 (5 bases). The source is a female donor with breast cancer. Some clones in this sample may be carry-over from other donors' samples. Material for sequencing was axillary lymph node tissue. The chain's CDR3 is CSARDRGNSDYYEQYF. CDR3 in DNA: TGCAGTGCTAGAGATCGAGGGAATAGCGACTACTACGAGCAGTACTTC.